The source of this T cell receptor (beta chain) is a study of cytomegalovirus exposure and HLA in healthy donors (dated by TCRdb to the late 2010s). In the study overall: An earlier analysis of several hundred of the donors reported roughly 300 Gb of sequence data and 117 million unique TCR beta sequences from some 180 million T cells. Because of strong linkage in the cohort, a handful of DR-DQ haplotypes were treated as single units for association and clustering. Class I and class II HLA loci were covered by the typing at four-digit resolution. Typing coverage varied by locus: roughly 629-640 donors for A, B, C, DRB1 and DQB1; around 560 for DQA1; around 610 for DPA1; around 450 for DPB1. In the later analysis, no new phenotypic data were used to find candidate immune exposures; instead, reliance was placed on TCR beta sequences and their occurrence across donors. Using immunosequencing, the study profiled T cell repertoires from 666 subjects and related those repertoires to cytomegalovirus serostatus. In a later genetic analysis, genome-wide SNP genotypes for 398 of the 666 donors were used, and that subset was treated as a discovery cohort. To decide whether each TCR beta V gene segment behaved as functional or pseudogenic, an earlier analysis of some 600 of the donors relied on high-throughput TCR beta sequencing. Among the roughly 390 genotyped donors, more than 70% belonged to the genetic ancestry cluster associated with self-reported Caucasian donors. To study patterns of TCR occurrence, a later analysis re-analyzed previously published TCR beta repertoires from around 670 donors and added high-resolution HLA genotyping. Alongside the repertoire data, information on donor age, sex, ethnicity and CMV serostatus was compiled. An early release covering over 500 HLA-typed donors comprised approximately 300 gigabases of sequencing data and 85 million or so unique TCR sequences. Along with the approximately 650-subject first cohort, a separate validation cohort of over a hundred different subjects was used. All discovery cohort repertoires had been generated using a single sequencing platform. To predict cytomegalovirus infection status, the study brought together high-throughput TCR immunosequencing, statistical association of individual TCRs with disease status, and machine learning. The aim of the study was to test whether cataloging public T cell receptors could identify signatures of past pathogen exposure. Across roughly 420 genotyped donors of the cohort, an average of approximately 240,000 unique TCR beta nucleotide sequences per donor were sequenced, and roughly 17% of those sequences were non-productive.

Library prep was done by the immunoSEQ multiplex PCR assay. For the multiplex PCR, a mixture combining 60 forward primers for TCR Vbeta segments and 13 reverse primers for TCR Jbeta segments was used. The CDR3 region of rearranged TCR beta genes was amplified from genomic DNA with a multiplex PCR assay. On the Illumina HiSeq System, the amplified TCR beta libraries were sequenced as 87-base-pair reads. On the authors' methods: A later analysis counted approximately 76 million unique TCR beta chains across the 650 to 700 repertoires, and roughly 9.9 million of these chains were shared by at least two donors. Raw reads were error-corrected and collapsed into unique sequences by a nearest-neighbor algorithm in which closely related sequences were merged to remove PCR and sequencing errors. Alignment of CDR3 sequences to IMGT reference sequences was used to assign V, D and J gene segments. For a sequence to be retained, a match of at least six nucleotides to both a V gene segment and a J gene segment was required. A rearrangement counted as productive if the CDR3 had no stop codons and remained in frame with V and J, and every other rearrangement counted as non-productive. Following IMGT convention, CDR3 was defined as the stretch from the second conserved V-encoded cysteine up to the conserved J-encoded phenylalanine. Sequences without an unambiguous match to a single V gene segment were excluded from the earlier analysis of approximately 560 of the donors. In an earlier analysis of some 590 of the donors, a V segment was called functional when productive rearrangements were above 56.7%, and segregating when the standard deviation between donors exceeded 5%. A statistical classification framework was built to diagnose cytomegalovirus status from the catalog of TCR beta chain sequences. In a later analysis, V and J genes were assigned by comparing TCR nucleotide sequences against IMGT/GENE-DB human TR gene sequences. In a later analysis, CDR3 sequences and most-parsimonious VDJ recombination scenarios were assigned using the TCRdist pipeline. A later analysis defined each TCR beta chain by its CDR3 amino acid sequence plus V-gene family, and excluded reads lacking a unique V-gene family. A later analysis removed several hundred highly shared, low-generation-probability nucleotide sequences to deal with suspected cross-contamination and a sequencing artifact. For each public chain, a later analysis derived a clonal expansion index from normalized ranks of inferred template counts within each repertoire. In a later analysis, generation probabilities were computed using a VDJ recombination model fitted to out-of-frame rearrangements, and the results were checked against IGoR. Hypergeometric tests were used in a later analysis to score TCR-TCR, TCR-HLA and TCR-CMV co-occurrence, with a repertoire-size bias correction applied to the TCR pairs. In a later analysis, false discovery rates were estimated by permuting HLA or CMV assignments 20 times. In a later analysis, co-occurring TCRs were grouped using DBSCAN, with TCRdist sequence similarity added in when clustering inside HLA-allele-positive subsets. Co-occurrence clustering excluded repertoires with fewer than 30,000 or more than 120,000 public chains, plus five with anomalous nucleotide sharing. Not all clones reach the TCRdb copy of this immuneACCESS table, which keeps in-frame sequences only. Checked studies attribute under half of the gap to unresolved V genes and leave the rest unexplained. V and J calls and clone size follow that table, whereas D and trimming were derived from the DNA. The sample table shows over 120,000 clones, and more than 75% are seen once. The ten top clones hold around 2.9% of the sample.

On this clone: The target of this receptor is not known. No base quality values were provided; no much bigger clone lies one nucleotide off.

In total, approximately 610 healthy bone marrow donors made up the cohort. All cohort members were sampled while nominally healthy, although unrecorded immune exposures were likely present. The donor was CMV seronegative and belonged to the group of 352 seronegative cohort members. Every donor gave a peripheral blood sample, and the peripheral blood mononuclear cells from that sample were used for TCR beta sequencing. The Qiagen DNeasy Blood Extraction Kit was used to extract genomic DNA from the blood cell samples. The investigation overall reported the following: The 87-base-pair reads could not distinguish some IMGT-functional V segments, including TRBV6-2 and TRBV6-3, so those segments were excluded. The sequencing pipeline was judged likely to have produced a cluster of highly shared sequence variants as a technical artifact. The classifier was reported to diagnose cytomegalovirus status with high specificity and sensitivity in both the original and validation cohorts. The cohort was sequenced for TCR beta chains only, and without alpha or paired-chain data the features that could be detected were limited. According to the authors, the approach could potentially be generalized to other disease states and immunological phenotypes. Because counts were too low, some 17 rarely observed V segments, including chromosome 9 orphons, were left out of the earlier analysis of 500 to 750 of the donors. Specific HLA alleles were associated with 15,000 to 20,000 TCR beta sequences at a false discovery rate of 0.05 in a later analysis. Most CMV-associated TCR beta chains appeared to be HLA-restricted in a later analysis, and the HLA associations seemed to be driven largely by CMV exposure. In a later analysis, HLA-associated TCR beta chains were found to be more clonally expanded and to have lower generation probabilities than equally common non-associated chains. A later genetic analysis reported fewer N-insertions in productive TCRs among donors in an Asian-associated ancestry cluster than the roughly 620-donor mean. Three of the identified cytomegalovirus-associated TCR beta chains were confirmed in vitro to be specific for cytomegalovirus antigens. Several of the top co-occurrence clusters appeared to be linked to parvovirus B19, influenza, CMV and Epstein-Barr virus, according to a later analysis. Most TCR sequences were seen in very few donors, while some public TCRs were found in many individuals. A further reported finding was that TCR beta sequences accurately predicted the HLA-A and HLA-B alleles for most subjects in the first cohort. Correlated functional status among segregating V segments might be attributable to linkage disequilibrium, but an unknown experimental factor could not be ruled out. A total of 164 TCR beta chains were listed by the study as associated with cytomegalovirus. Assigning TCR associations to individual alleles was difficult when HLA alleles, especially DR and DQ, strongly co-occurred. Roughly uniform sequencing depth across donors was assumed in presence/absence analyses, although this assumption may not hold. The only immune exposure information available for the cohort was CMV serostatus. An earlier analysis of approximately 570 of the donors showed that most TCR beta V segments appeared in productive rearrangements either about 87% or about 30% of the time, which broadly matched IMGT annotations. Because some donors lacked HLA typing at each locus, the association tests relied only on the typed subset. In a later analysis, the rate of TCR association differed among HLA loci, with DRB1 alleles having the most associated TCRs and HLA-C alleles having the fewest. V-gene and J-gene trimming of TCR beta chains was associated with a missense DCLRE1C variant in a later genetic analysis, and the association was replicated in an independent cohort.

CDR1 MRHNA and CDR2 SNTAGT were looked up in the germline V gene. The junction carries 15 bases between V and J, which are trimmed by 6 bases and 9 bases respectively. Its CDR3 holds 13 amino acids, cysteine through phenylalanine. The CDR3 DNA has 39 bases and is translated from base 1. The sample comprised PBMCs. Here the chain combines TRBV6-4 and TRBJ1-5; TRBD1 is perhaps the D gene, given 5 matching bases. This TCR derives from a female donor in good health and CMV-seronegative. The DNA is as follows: TGTGCCAGCAGACCTGGCGGGGGTCTGCCCCAGCATTTT. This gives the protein CASRPGGGLPQHF.